The source of this T cell receptor beta chain is a study of early T cells in non-severe SARS-CoV-2 infection. Study-level background: Bulk RNA from unsorted whole blood was sequenced; chains were unpaired.

V was cut by 6 bases and J by 12 bases, with 11 bases left in between. The germline gives CDR1 SNHLY, CDR2 FYNNEI. The CDR3 has 10 residues. Each CDR3 protein gets one entry after TCRdb re-called the 5' RACE reads with MiXCR. The data contain tens of thousands of distinct CDR3 sequences, about 9% of them singletons. The origin of this receptor is an adult who was a healthcare worker with PCR-confirmed SARS-CoV-2 infection or an uninfected control (not recorded which). Sequencing input: whole blood. This chain connects TRBV2 to TRBJ1-2; D is unclear. CDR3 in amino acids: CASSDGNHTF. CDR3 in DNA: TGTGCCAGCAGCGATGGAAACCACACCTTC.